This T cell receptor (beta chain) was observed in a study of control samples from healthy donors and cancer patients (dated by TCRdb to between 2020 and 2021). Points on this clone: Which antigen it targets is not known. It has no much larger one-base neighbor in the sample; base qualities were not kept.

At the junction V is shortened by 3 bases and J by 3 bases, with 4 bases in between. The CDR3 covers 12 residues, taking in both the cysteine and the phenylalanine. Only the CDR3 DNA stays, 36 bases, in frame from base 1. Looking up the germline V gene (reference sequence) yields CDR1 MNHEY and CDR2 SMNVEV. Library construction relied on the immunoSEQ multiplex PCR assay. As stored in TCRdb, this immuneACCESS dataset retains in-frame rearrangements with V and J assigned. A fraction of the clones does not appear; measured against another copy, unresolved V genes explain less than half of the discrepancy, and the remainder lacks a known reason. Counted in this sample were under 20,000 clones; around 87% of them appeared once. The ten largest account for 11% of the sample.

The source material was PBMCs. The sequence links TRBV27 to TRBJ2-3; confidence is insufficient to name the D gene. The sequence came from a woman between 65 and 79 years old with colorectal cancer. The nucleotide sequence reads TGTGCCAGCAGTTTTTCAACAGATACGCAGTATTTT. Its protein is CASSFSTDTQYF.